A selection of T cell receptor beta chains follows, all from one sample in a study of blood T cell repertoires in COVID-19. Produced via immunoSEQ multiplex PCR; TCRdb's table is partial and in-frame only. The sample includes about 56,000 clones, about 88% of them seen just once. Specimen: peripheral blood. The receptors derive from an older woman with COVID-19, enrolled during active disease. Both conserved end residues are part of each CDR3. The D gene is left open where the match is weak. The size of a clone is reported for some rows only, either as once, few or many, or as a class for expanded clones.

v_call	j_call	d_call	clone_size	cdr3_aa	cdr3_nt
TRBV5-6	TRBJ2-5	TRBD2	.	CASSTRTSGVGTQYF	TGTGCCAGCAGCACTCGGACTAGCGGGGTGGGGACCCAGTACTTC
TRBV5-1	TRBJ1-4	.	.	CASSPGWGGEKKLFF	TGCGCCAGCAGCCCCGGGTGGGGAGGAGAGAAAAAACTGTTTTTT
TRBV4-3	TRBJ2-1	TRBD2	once	CASSQDGLAGNPNEQFF	TGCGCCAGCAGCCAAGACGGACTAGCGGGGAATCCAAATGAGCAGTTCTTC
TRBV7-8	TRBJ2-1	TRBD2	.	CASSLVLAGLNNEQFF	TGTGCCAGCAGCTTAGTCTTAGCGGGTCTGAACAATGAGCAGTTCTTC
TRBV6-2/TRBV6-3	TRBJ1-1	.	.	CASSRREMNTEAFF	TGTGCCAGCAGTCGCAGGGAAATGAACACTGAAGCTTTCTTT
TRBV21-1	TRBJ2-7	.	.	CASSKVNSGSSYEQYF	TGTGCCAGCAGTAAGGTAAATAGCGGGTCTTCCTACGAGCAGTACTTC
TRBV4-3	TRBJ1-3	.	.	CASSQDSGSSGNTIYF	TGCGCCAGCAGCCAAGATTCGGGAAGCTCTGGAAACACCATATATTTT
TRBV15	TRBJ2-7	.	few	CATSRDPTGNSYEQYF	TGTGCCACCAGCAGAGATCCGACGGGTAACTCCTACGAGCAGTACTTC
TRBV7-9	TRBJ2-7	TRBD2	.	CASSSLAPSSYEQYF	TGTGCCAGCAGCTCACTAGCGCCGAGCTCCTACGAGCAGTACTTC
TRBV5-4	TRBJ2-2	.	.	CASSLSGDTGELFF	TGTGCCAGCAGCCTCTCGGGGGACACCGGGGAGCTGTTTTTT
TRBV4-1	TRBJ1-2	.	.	CASSQDQNRVPGYTF	TGCGCCAGCAGCCAAGATCAGAACAGGGTCCCTGGCTACACCTTC
TRBV30	TRBJ1-1	.	.	CAWSVAGLNTEAFF	TGTGCCTGGAGTGTGGCAGGGTTGAACACTGAAGCTTTCTTT
TRBV6-5	TRBJ2-3	TRBD2	.	CASTSGGVTDTQYF	TGTGCCAGTACTAGCGGAGGCGTTACAGATACGCAGTATTTT
TRBV19	TRBJ2-7	.	.	CASSSPGEAYEQYF	TGTGCCAGTAGTAGTCCCGGGGAGGCCTACGAGCAGTACTTC
TRBV7-2	TRBJ2-3	TRBD2	once	CASSPRTSGYGADTQYF	TGTGCCAGCAGCCCCCGGACTAGCGGGTACGGCGCAGATACGCAGTATTTT
TRBV18	TRBJ2-7	TRBD2	.	CASSAREAREGEQYF	TGTGCCAGCTCGGCCAGAGAGGCCCGGGAGGGCGAGCAGTACTTC
TRBV19	TRBJ1-4	.	once	CASSTRGRVEKLFF	TGTGCCAGTAGCACCAGGGGAAGAGTCGAAAAACTGTTTTTT
TRBV11-2	TRBJ2-2	.	.	CASSLVPLTGELFF	TGTGCCAGCAGCTTAGTCCCACTCACCGGGGAGCTGTTTTTT
TRBV9	TRBJ2-3	TRBD2	.	CASSWGGLAIDTQYF	TGTGCCAGCAGCTGGGGGGGACTAGCGATAGATACGCAGTATTTT
TRBV6-5	TRBJ2-3	.	.	CASSYQGLLTDTQYF	TGTGCCAGCAGTTATCAAGGACTACTCACAGATACGCAGTATTTT
TRBV12-2	TRBJ2-7	.	.	CASRLDHCFSYEQYF	TGTGCAAGTCGCTTAGATCACTGCTTCTCCTACGAGCAGTACTTC
TRBV9	TRBJ2-7	TRBD2	once	CASSPEVAGGPYEQYF	TGTGCCAGCAGCCCAGAGGTAGCGGGAGGTCCCTACGAGCAGTACTTC
TRBV7-8	TRBJ1-1	TRBD1	.	CASSSRTGGTEAFF	TGTGCCAGCAGCTCCCGGACAGGAGGGACTGAAGCTTTCTTT
TRBV28	TRBJ1-1	.	.	CASTRGQNTEAFF	TGTGCCAGCACCCGGGGTCAGAACACTGAAGCTTTCTTT
TRBV9	TRBJ2-3	TRBD1	.	CASSVVGQGALSTDTQYF	TGTGCCAGCAGCGTAGTTGGACAGGGGGCTTTGAGTACAGATACGCAGTATTTT
TRBV5-1	TRBJ2-7	TRBD1	.	CASSLRQGPFYEQYF	TGCGCCAGCAGCTTACGACAGGGCCCCTTTTACGAGCAGTACTTC
TRBV6-1	TRBJ2-5	TRBD1	once	CASSEAGTAQGTQYF	TGTGCCAGCAGTGAAGCCGGGACAGCCCAGGGGACCCAGTACTTC
TRBV30	TRBJ2-1	.	.	CAWSVHLEYNNEQFF	TGTGCCTGGAGTGTACACCTAGAATATAACAATGAGCAGTTCTTC
TRBV28	TRBJ1-3	.	.	CASSVQGTRDTIYF	TGTGCCAGCAGTGTACAGGGTACGCGTGACACCATATATTTT
TRBV5-4	TRBJ1-3	TRBD1	once	CASSLQGPGNTIYF	TGTGCCAGCTCGTTACAGGGGCCTGGAAACACCATATATTTT
TRBV27	TRBJ1-5	TRBD1	.	CASSSRGRLNQPQHF	TGTGCCAGCAGTTCCAGGGGGAGACTCAATCAGCCCCAGCATTTT
TRBV11-3	TRBJ2-2	.	.	CASTKTGQTGELFF	TGTGCCAGCACCAAGACTGGACAAACAGGGGAGCTGTTTTTT
TRBV27	TRBJ1-5	TRBD1	once	CASSVTQGAGQPQHF	TGTGCCAGCAGTGTCACACAGGGGGCCGGTCAGCCCCAGCATTTT
TRBV13	TRBJ2-7	.	.	CASSYKYEQYF	TGTGCCAGCAGCTACAAGTACGAGCAGTACTTC
TRBV6-5	TRBJ2-2	.	.	CASTPGHTGELFF	TGTGCCAGCACCCCGGGTCACACCGGGGAGCTGTTTTTT
TRBV9	TRBJ1-2	.	few	CASSVNGYWGYTF	TGTGCCAGCAGCGTAAACGGGTACTGGGGCTACACCTTC
TRBV19	TRBJ2-1	TRBD2	.	CASKVSSGSRNEQFF	TGTGCCAGTAAGGTGTCTAGCGGGAGCCGCAATGAGCAGTTCTTC
TRBV2	TRBJ1-6	.	.	CASSRGLRVDSPLHF	TGTGCCAGCAGTCGGGGTTTGCGGGTAGATTCACCCCTCCACTTT
TRBV15	TRBJ1-3	TRBD1	few	CATSREIRTGRSGNTIYF	TGTGCCACCAGCAGGGAGATTCGGACAGGCCGATCTGGAAACACCATATATTTT
TRBV5-6	TRBJ2-3	.	.	CASSSDYTDTQYF	TGTGCCAGCAGCTCCGACTACACAGATACGCAGTATTTT
TRBV11-2	TRBJ1-1	TRBD1	.	CASRALGQGKMRNTEAFF	TGTGCCAGCAGAGCTTTGGGACAGGGTAAAATGCGGAACACTGAAGCTTTCTTT
TRBV7-9	TRBJ1-3	.	.	CASRRDFGHTIYF	TGTGCCAGCAGAAGGGACTTCGGACACACCATATATTTT
TRBV6-2/TRBV6-3	TRBJ2-7	TRBD2	few	CASSPGPTSGRVEQYF	TGTGCCAGCAGCCCCGGGCCGACTAGCGGGAGGGTCGAGCAGTACTTC
TRBV7-9	TRBJ2-1	.	.	CASSLGGQSYNEQFF	TGTGCCAGCAGCTTAGGGGGGCAATCCTACAATGAGCAGTTCTTC
TRBV3-1/TRBV3-2	TRBJ2-1	.	.	CASSHLLNEQFF	TGTGCCAGCAGCCACCTCCTCAATGAGCAGTTCTTC
TRBV4-1	TRBJ2-1	TRBD2	few	CASSPSLAGVSKRENEQFF	TGCGCCAGCAGCCCTTCACTAGCGGGAGTATCAAAGAGAGAGAATGAGCAGTTCTTC
TRBV6-4	TRBJ1-5	TRBD1	.	CASSDLGQGHQPQHF	TGTGCCAGCAGTGATTTGGGACAGGGTCATCAGCCCCAGCATTTT
TRBV19	TRBJ2-1	TRBD2	.	CASSPRGVSGFVNEQFF	TGTGCCAGTAGTCCCCGGGGGGTTAGCGGCTTTGTCAATGAGCAGTTCTTC
TRBV28	TRBJ2-2	TRBD1	.	CASSSGQGLTGELFF	TGTGCCAGCAGTTCCGGACAGGGATTGACCGGGGAGCTGTTTTTT